The 17 T cell receptor beta chains given below trace back to one sample, sequenced in a study of T cell repertoires in cytomegalovirus infection. What these receptors recognize is not known. In TCRdb, the reads were re-called with MiXCR into one record per CDR3 protein. The data show under 150,000 distinct CDR3 sequences, 24% seen once. Sequencing input: PBMCs, sequenced either directly or after in vitro stimulation (not recorded which). The receptor set was obtained from a human donor in good health (CMV status not recorded). Some clones in this sample may be carry-over from other donors' samples.

This clonotype appeared a few times. The gene calls are TRBV11-1 and TRBJ2-7, with a tentative D call TRBD2 (5 bases). Germline CDR1 and CDR2: SGHAT and FQDESV (reference sequence). Trimming pared 4 bases from V and 7 bases from J, leaving 23 bases between. The CDR3 is made up of 16 amino acids. The CDR3 coding sequence is TGTGCCAGCAGCTCTTTGGTCGGGAAAGAACTACGAGAGCAGTACTTC. It is translated as CASSSLVGKELREQYF.

The genes are TRBV19 and TRBJ1-1; D perhaps matches TRBD1 (5 bases). The CDR3 extends over 15 amino acids. V lost 3 bases and J lost 0, with 11 bases in between. Germline CDR1 reads LNHDA; CDR2 reads SQIVND (reference sequence). CDR3 DNA sequence: TGTGCCAGTAGTATTGGGACCATAATGAACACTGAAGCTTTCTTT. Translating gives CASSIGTIMNTEAFF.

The chain couples TRBV15 to TRBJ2-5, with D hard to call. The germline gives CDR1 LNHNV, CDR2 YYDKDF (reference sequence). This CDR3 has 17 residues. Between the trimmed V and J ends, which lost 2 bases and 0 bases, there was a span of 16 bases. CDR3: CATSRYSSGRHQETQYF. For the CDR3, the DNA is TGTGCCACCAGCAGATACTCAAGTGGCAGACACCAAGAGACCCAGTACTTC.

The rearrangement links TRBV28 to TRBJ2-1; D uncertain. The germline V gene encodes CDR1 MDHEN and CDR2 SYDVKM. The CDR3 is made up of 11 amino acids. Trimming stripped 10 bases from V and 8 bases from J, with 12 bases between. CDR3 region: CATRNKDEQFF. The CDR3 DNA is TGTGCCACCAGGAACAAGGATGAGCAGTTCTTC. Based on the CDR3 plus reference TRBV28 and TRBJ2-1, the full variable domain is DVKVTQSSRYLVKRTGEKVFLECVQDMDHENMFWYRQDPGLGLRLIYFSYDVKMKEKGDIPEGYSVSREKKERFSLILESASTNQTSMYLCATRNKDEQFFGPGTRLTVL.

This clonotype came up a few times. The CDR3 sequence is CASSLGFGRETQYF. The CDR3 DNA is TGTGCCAGCAGCTTAGGATTCGGGAGAGAGACCCAGTACTTC. The rearrangement joins TRBV11-2 to TRBJ2-5, with a tentative D call TRBD2 (6 bases). The CDR3 loop spans 14 amino acids. The V end lost 1 base, the J end lost 4 bases, and 10 bases lay between the germline ends. Per germline, CDR1 SGHAT and CDR2 FQNNGV.

This clonotype turned up a few times. The rearrangement joins TRBV12-3 or TRBV12-4 to TRBJ1-2; D is unresolved. V was trimmed by 3 bases and J by 10 bases, leaving 12 bases between them. The CDR3 consists of 12 residues. The CDR3 sequence is CASSFGVSAYTF. CDR3 DNA sequence: TGTGCCAGCAGTTTTGGGGTTAGTGCCTACACCTTC.

This clonotype was recorded a few times. The genes are TRBV27 and TRBJ1-4; no clear D gene. The length of the CDR3 is 15 residues. CDR1 MNHEY and CDR2 SMNVEV come from the germline V gene (reference sequence). The V and J ends lost 10 bases and 4 bases respectively, with 19 bases between them. CDR3 protein: CATRAYGRINEKLFF. The DNA for the CDR3 is TGTGCCACGAGGGCATACGGACGGATTAATGAAAAACTGTTTTTT.

The chain carries TRBV20-1 and TRBJ2-3, with 12 bases aligning to TRBD2. The CDR3 is 16 residues long. Germline V gives CDR1 DFQATT, CDR2 SNEGSKA (reference sequence). The V segment lost 6 bases and the J segment 5 bases; nucleotides outside the gene matches: 12. The CDR3 DNA is TGCAGTGCAGAGGGGGCTAGCGGGAGGGCCCAAGATACGCAGTATTTT. It translates to CSAEGASGRAQDTQYF.

In its sample, this clonotype was seen many times. This chain links TRBV25-1 with TRBJ2-6; D unclear. V was cut by 4 bases and J by 2 bases, with 3 bases left in between. CDR3 length: 13 amino acids. The germline V gene has CDR1 MGHDK and CDR2 SYGVNS. CDR3 sequence (DNA): TGTGCCAGCAGTGTAACTGGGGCCAACGTCCTGACTTTC. It yields the protein CASSVTGANVLTF.

This clonotype appeared a few times. V is TRBV11-2 and J is TRBJ2-1; 9 nucleotides line up with TRBD1. V lost 2 bases to trimming and J lost 3 bases; unmatched junction nucleotides: 8. This CDR3 is 17 amino acids long. The germline V gene has CDR1 SGHAT and CDR2 FQNNGV. The CDR3 DNA reads TGTGCCAGCAGCTTAACACCTCGGGACAGGGTCTACAATGAGCAGTTCTTC. Translating gives CASSLTPRDRVYNEQFF.

In its sample, this clonotype was seen a few times. The gene calls are TRBV6-2 or TRBV6-3 and TRBJ2-2; no clear D gene. The CDR3 loop spans 12 amino acids. Germline V gene lookup returns CDR1 MNHEY and CDR2 SVGEGT. V lost 4 bases to trimming and J lost 4 bases, with 4 bases between them. CDR3 nucleotides: TGTGCCAGCAGTTGGGCCACCGGGGAGCTGTTTTTT. Protein product: CASSWATGELFF.

This clonotype has more than one count but fewer than ten. This rearrangement joins TRBV11-2 to TRBJ2-3, with D hard to call. The CDR3 length is 16 residues. Germline assignment: CDR1 SGHAT and CDR2 FQNNGV. Between the trimmed V and J ends, which lost 6 bases and 3 bases, there was a span of 19 bases. The chain's CDR3 is CASSPKTNSPTDTQYF. The CDR3 DNA is TGTGCCAGCAGTCCAAAGACCAACTCCCCAACAGATACGCAGTATTTT.

The V call is TRBV7-2, the J call TRBJ2-7, with 10 bases aligning to TRBD2. Germline loops: CDR1 SGHTA, CDR2 FQGNSA. Trimming cost V 6 bases and J 6 bases; bases outside gene matches: 5. The CDR3 has 13 amino acids. DNA for the CDR3: TGTGCCAGCAGGAAGCGGGAGGGCCTCGAGCAGTACTTC. Translating gives CASRKREGLEQYF.

This clonotype was seen a few times. The J gene is TRBJ1-2, the V gene TRBV5-6; 7 bases align to TRBD1. Trimming at V came to 4 bases and at J to 4 bases, leaving 7 bases not matched to a gene. The CDR3 runs to 14 residues. Germline loops: CDR1 SGHDT, CDR2 YYEEEE. The chain's CDR3 is CASSRRTGPYGYTF. In nucleotides, the CDR3 is TGTGCCAGCAGCCGACGGACAGGACCCTATGGCTACACCTTC.

The CDR3 DNA sequence: TGTGCCAGCAGCTTAACCTACTTTACTAGCGGGAGCTCCTCCTACAATGAGCAGTTCTTC. Translation: CASSLTYFTSGSSSYNEQFF. The V call is TRBV11-2, the J call TRBJ2-1; 11 nucleotides line up with TRBD2. V shed 2 bases, J shed 0 bases, and the junction held 12 bases outside the gene matches. The germline gives CDR1 SGHAT, CDR2 FQNNGV. CDR3 length equals 20 residues.

This clonotype was detected only a few times. CDR3 bases: TGTGCCAGCAGTACCAGGACAGGGGCAGAGACCCAGTACTTC. Translated: CASSTRTGAETQYF. The gene calls are TRBV5-5 and TRBJ2-5; 9 bases line up with TRBD1. With V trimmed by 5 bases and J by 4 bases, 6 bases remained unmatched. In germline, CDR1 is SGHKS, CDR2 YYEKEE (reference sequence). This CDR3 comprises 14 residues. Filled out from reference TRBV5-5 and TRBJ2-5, the complete variable domain reads DAGVTQSPTHLIKTRGQQVTLRCSPISGHKSVSWYQQVLGQGPQFIFQYYEKEERGRGNFPDRFSARQFPNYSSELNVNALLLGDSALYLCASSTRTGAETQYFGPGTRLLVL.

The chain combines TRBV4-3 with TRBJ1-1; D not resolved. V gave up 6 bases and J gave up 1 base, with 15 bases separating them. The CDR3 is 15 amino acids. Germline V CDR1 and CDR2: LGHNA, YSLEER. The CDR3 nucleotides read TGCGCCAGCAGGCGCGGCCAAGAGAAGAACACTGAAGCTTTCTTT. Translating it yields CASRRGQEKNTEAFF.